This TCR beta chain was recovered during a study of Ad26.COV2.S vaccination and SARS-CoV-2 variants. Treatment noted: about 20 received Ad26.COV2.S at low or high dose, single or two shots; roughly five received placebo; per-sample allocation not given. Vaccine and placebo recipients were sampled on day 63 after the first injection. The CDR3 covers 16 residues. Germline values: CDR1 SEHNR, CDR2 FQNEAQ (reference sequence). Trimming left V 1 base short and J 0 bases short, with 9 bases between. Profiled with immunoSEQ multiplex PCR; TCRdb holds only in-frame clones, not every one. The sample lists 300,000 to 400,000 clones; 70% to 90% were seen once.

V usage is TRBV7-9 and J usage is TRBJ1-4; D uncertain. This TCR derives from a person aged 18 to 59 who received the Ad26.COV2.S COVID-19 vaccine or a placebo. The sequencing used peripheral blood, collected in a trial of Ad26.COV2.S vaccine versus placebo. CDR3 sequence reads: CASSLGRGATNEKLFF. CDR3 bases: TGTGCCAGCAGCTTAGGGCGCGGCGCAACTAATGAAAAACTGTTTTTT.